The clone carrying this T cell receptor beta chain was detected ten times or more. The sample is drawn from a study of identical twins. Via MiXCR, TCRdb re-called the 5' RACE reads, giving one row per CDR3 protein. The sample has fewer than 250,000 distinct CDR3 sequences, around a sixth seen once; the top ten hold about 38%. V lost 4 bases to trimming and J lost 4 bases, with 14 bases between them. CDR1 and CDR2 (germline): SQVTM, ANQGSEA. The CDR3 loop spans 14 amino acids. These data are also associated with another study on T cells expressing NK-cell markers. That report notes: These clonotypes also led the CD3+CD56-NKG2C+ fraction in several donors. Whether the expanded NKG2C+ T cell clones recognized HCMV remained unclear.

This receptor was identified in a woman younger than 35 in good health. The material sequenced was CD8+ T cells sorted from blood. The rearrangement links TRBV29-1 to TRBJ2-1; D might be TRBD2 (5 bases). The CDR3, as DNA: TGCAGCGTTGTAGGCCTAGCAGATTACAATGAGCAGTTCTTC. As protein: CSVVGLADYNEQFF.